This TCR beta chain was found in a study of blood T cell repertoires in COVID-19. Study details: COVID-19 samples from acute and convalescent phases originated in the United States, Italy and Spain. Sample material is recorded as cDNA or gDNA derived from T cells, B-cell-depleted T cells, or PBMCs.

The germline gives CDR1 MRHNA, CDR2 SNTAGT. Trimming removed 0 bases from V and 4 bases from J; junction bases left unmatched: 7. This CDR3 is built from 17 residues. Original methodology: Scientists estimated how many nucleated cells there were by amplifying reference gene primers. TCRdb keeps only in-frame clones here, not all; method: immunoSEQ multiplex PCR. V and J calls and clone size are copied from that table; D and trimming were computed from the DNA. The table has over 200,000 clones, nearly 90% seen once. The receptor was isolated from a woman under 30 who had recovered from COVID-19. V gene TRBV6-4 combines with J gene TRBJ2-1; 9 bases align to TRBD2. The sample comprised peripheral blood. CDR3 in DNA: TGTGCCAGCAGTGACTCCTTGTTTGCGGGAGGGTACAATGAGCAGTTCTTC. It encodes CASSDSLFAGGYNEQFF.